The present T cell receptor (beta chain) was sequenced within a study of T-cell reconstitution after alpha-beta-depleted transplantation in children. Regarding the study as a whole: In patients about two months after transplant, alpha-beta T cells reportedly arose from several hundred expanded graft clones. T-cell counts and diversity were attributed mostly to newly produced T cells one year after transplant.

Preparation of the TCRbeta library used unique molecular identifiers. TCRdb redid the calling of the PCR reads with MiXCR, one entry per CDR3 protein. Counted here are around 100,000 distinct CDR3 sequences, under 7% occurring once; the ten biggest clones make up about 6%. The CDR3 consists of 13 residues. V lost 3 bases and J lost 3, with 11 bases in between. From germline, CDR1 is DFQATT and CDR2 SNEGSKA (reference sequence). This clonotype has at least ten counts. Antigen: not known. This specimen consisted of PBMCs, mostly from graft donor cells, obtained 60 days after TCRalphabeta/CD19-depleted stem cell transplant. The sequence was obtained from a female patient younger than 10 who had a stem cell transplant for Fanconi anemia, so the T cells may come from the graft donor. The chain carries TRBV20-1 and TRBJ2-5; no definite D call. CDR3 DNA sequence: TGCAGTGCTAGGGTCGGAGTTGAAGAGACCCAGTACTTC. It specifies CSARVGVEETQYF.